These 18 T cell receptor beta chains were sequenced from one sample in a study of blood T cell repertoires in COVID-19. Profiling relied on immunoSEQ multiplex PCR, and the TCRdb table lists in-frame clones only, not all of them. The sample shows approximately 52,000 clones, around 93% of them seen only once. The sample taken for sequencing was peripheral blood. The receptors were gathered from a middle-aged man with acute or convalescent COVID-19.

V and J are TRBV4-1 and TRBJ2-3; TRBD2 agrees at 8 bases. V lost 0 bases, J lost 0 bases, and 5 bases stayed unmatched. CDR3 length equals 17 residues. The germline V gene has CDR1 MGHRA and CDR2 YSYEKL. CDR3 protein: CASSQDGASGSTDTQYF. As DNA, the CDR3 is TGCGCCAGCAGCCAAGATGGGGCTAGCGGGAGCACAGATACGCAGTATTTT.

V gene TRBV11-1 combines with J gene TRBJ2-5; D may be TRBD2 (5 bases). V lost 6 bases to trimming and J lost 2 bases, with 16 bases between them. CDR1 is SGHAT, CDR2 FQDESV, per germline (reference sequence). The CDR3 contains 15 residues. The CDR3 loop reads CASSRRRTGQETQYF. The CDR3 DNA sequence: TGTGCCAGCAGTCGGCGCCGGACGGGACAAGAGACCCAGTACTTC.

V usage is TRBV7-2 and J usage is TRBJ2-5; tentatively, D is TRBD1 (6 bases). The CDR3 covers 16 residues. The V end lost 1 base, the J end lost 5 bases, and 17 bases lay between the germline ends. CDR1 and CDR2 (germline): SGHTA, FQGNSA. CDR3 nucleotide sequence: TGTGCCAGCAGCTTAGGAGTAGGGGGATATGCGGAGACCCAGTACTTC. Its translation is CASSLGVGGYAETQYF.

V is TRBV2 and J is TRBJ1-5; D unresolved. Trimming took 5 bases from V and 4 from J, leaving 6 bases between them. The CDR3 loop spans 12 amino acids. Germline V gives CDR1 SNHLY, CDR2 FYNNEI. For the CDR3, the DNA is TGTGCCAGCAGTTCGGGGAATCAGCCCCAGCATTTT. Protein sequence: CASSSGNQPQHF.

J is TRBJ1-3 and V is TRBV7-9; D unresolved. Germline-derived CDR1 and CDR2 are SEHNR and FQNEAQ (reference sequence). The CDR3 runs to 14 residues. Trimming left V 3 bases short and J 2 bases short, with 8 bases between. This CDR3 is CASSFQAAGNTIYF. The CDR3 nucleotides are TGTGCCAGCAGCTTTCAGGCAGCTGGAAACACCATATATTTT.

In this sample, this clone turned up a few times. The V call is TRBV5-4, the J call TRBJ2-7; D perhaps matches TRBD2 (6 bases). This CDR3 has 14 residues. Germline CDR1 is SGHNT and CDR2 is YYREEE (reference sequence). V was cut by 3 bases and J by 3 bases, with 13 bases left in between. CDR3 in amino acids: CASSWRGRGYEQYF. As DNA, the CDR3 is TGTGCCAGCAGCTGGCGGGGTCGGGGCTACGAGCAGTACTTC.

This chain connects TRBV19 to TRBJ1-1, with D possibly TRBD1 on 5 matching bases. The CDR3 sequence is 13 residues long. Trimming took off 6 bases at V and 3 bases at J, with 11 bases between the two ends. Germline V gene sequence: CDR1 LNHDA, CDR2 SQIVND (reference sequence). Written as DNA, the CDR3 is TGTGCCAGTAGGGAGGGGTCATACACTGAAGCTTTCTTT. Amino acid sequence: CASREGSYTEAFF.

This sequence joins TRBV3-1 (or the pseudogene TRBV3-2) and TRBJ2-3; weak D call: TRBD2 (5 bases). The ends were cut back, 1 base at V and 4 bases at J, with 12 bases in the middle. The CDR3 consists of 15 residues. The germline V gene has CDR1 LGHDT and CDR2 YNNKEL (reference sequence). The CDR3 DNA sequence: TGTGCCAGCAGCCAAGGCCTACTAGGCCCAGATACGCAGTATTTT. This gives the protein CASSQGLLGPDTQYF.

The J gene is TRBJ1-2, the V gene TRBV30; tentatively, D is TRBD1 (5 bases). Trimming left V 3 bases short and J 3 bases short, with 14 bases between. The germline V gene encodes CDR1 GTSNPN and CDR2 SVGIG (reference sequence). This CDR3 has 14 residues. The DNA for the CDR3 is TGTGCCTGGAGCGGGGACTTTGCGGACTATGGCTACACCTTC. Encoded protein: CAWSGDFADYGYTF.

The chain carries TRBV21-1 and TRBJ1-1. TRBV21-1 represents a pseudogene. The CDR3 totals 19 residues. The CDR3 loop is CASSKFRPGNLPGQTEAFF. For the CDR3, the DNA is TGTGCCAGCAGCAAATTTAGGCCGGGAAATTTGCCCGGGCAGACTGAAGCTTTCTTT.

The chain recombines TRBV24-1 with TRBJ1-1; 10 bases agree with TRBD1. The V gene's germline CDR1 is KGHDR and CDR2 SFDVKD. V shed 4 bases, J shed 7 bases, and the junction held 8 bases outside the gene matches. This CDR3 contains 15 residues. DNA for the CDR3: TGTGCCACCAGTGACGGGACAGGGGTGTTGAGTGAAGCTTTCTTT. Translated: CATSDGTGVLSEAFF.

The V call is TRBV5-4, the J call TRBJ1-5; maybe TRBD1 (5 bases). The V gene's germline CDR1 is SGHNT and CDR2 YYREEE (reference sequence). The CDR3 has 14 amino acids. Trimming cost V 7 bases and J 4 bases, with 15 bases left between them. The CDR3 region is CASPTGGTNQPQHF. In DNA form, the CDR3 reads TGTGCCAGCCCGACCGGCGGGACTAATCAGCCCCAGCATTTT.

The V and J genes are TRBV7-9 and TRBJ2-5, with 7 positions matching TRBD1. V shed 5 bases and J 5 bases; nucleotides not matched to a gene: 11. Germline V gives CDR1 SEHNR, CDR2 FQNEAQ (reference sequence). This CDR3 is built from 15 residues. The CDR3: CASSQPTGVGETQYF. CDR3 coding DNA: TGTGCCAGCAGCCAACCAACAGGGGTAGGGGAGACCCAGTACTTC.

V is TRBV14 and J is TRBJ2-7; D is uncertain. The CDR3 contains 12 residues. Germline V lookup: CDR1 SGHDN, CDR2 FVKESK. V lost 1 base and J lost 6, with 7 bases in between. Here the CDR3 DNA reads TGTGCCAGCAGCCAAGTCCATAGCGAGCAGTACTTC. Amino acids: CASSQVHSEQYF.

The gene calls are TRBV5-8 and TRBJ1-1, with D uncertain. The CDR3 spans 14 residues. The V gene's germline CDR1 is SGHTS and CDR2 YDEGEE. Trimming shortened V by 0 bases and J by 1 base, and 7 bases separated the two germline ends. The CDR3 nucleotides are TGTGCCAGCAGCTTGGGGCAGGCGAACACTGAAGCTTTCTTT. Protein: CASSLGQANTEAFF.

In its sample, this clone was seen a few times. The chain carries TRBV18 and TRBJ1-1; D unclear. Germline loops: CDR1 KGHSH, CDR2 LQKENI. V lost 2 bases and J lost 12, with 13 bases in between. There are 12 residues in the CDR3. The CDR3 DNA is TGTGCCAGCTCACCAGACTGGCAATTACCTTTCTTT. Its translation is CASSPDWQLPFF.

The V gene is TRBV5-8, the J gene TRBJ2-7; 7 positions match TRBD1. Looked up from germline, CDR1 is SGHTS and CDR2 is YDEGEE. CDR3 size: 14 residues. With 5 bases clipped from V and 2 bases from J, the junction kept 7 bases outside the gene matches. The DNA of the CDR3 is TGTGCCAGCAGAACACAGGGGCAAACCTACGAGCAGTACTTC. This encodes CASRTQGQTYEQYF.

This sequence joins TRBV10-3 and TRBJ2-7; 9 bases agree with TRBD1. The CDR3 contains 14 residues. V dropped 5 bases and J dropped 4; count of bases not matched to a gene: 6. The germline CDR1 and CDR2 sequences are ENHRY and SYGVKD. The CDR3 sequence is CAISPAGQGYEQYF. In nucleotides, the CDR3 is TGTGCCATCAGTCCCGCGGGACAGGGATACGAGCAGTACTTC.